This T cell receptor beta chain came from a study of low-dose radiotherapy and immunotherapy resistance in tumors. Study-wide background: Cohort 1 received 0.5 Gy per fraction every 2 weeks, totaling 6.5 Gy. Administration of intravenous cyclophosphamide at 200 mg/m2 took place every two weeks, one day before radiation and immunotherapy. Once cycle 1 day 1 began, patients took oral aspirin 300 mg daily for four cycles.

The V end lost 2 bases, the J end lost 6 bases, and 11 bases lay between the germline ends. The CDR3 loop spans 13 amino acids. The germline CDR1 and CDR2 sequences are MDHEN and SYDVKM. Specified time point: before trial treatment. This clonotype was recorded many times. cDNA synthesis used a TRAV/TRBV-specific primer set for both chains. Both a constant-region primer and a V-primer adapter served to amplify TCRs across about 20 PCR cycles. TCRdb analysed the reads with MiXCR anew, one entry per CDR3 protein. The sample lists 100,000 or so distinct CDR3 sequences; 9% to 9.5% were seen once. The sequence derives from a male donor with prostate cancer. The V call is TRBV28, the J call TRBJ2-7; maybe TRBD1 (6 bases). The sequencing used PBMCs, collected before treatment. The CDR3 bases are TGTGCCAGCAGTTTAAGGGGGAAACCCGAGCAGTACTTC. Translated, it gives CASSLRGKPEQYF.